These 26 T cell receptor beta chains originate from one sample sequenced in a study of neoadjuvant nivolumab and ipilimumab in lung cancer. Profiling relied on immunoSEQ multiplex PCR, and the TCRdb table lists in-frame clones only, not all of them. The sample lists around 21,000 clones, about four fifths occurring once. The sequenced sample was peripheral blood, obtained before neoadjuvant nivolumab, alone or with ipilimumab. Every receptor here comes from an adult with non-small cell lung cancer.

The chain combines TRBV5-5 with TRBJ2-7; 10 nucleotides match TRBD2. V lost 4 bases and J lost 2; bases outside the gene matches: 3. This CDR3 spans 14 amino acids. Looked up from germline, CDR1 is SGHKS and CDR2 is YYEKEE (reference sequence). Here the CDR3 DNA reads TGTGCCAGCAGCGCCGGGACTAGCGCCTACGAGCAGTACTTC. It yields the protein CASSAGTSAYEQYF.

The gene calls are TRBV28 and TRBJ1-1; D unclear. Germline CDR1 MDHEN, CDR2 SYDVKM. Trimming stripped 7 bases from V and 0 bases from J, with 12 bases between. The CDR3 runs 14 residues. DNA for the CDR3: TGTGCCAGCAACCAGCCTTCCATGAACACTGAAGCTTTCTTT. Translating gives CASNQPSMNTEAFF.

There are a few counts of this clone. This chain joins TRBV5-1 and TRBJ1-3; D is ambiguous. CDR3 length: 17 amino acids. CDR1 is SGHRS, CDR2 YFSETQ, per germline. The V gene lost 1 base and the J gene lost 0 bases, with 14 bases spanning the gap. CDR3 DNA: TGCGCCAGCAGCTTGAGGCCTTCGGGAAGCTCTGGAAACACCATATATTTT. This translates into CASSLRPSGSSGNTIYF.

The chain combines TRBV11-2 with TRBJ2-3; 8 positions match TRBD1. Germline V gene lookup returns CDR1 SGHAT and CDR2 FQNNGV. The CDR3 is made up of 18 amino acids. The junction had 14 bases not matched to a gene; V was cut back by 3 bases and J by 3 bases. The chain's CDR3 is CASSFSLSQGARTDTQYF. The DNA of the CDR3 is TGTGCCAGCAGCTTCAGTCTTTCCCAGGGGGCGCGGACAGATACGCAGTATTTT.

This clone was seen a handful of times. J is TRBJ1-1 and V is TRBV2, with D possibly TRBD1 on 6 matching bases. The germline V and J ends were trimmed by 4 bases and 1 base, with 7 bases remaining between them. The germline V gene has CDR1 SNHLY and CDR2 FYNNEI. This CDR3 spans 13 amino acids. DNA for the CDR3: TGTGCCAGCAGTGCGACAGGGAACACTGAAGCTTTCTTT. Translated, it gives CASSATGNTEAFF.

This clone was seen only once. This chain links TRBV19 with TRBJ2-2, with D perhaps matching TRBD1 or TRBD2 (5 bases each). CDR1 and CDR2 from the germline V gene are LNHDA and SQIVND (reference sequence). The CDR3 length is 15 residues. V gave up 5 bases and J gave up 1 base, with 11 bases separating them. The CDR3 nucleotides read TGTGCCAGTAGTTTGGGGACGGTGAACACCGGGGAGCTGTTTTTT. Its translation: CASSLGTVNTGELFF. Looking up the rest from reference TRBV19 and TRBJ2-2 gives the full variable domain: DGGITQSPKYLFRKEGQNVTLSCEQNLNHDAMYWYRQDPGQGLRLIYYSQIVNDFQKGDIAEGYSVSREKKESFPLTVTSAQKNPTAFYLCASSLGTVNTGELFFGEGSRLTVL.

V gene TRBV2 combines with J gene TRBJ2-7; possibly TRBD1 for D (6 bases). The CDR3 loop spans 13 amino acids. Looked up from germline, CDR1 is SNHLY and CDR2 is FYNNEI. The V and J ends lost 11 bases and 4 bases respectively, with 18 bases between them. In DNA form, the CDR3 reads TGTGCCCTGGGGGACACGCAAAGATACGAGCAGTACTTC. It yields the protein CALGDTQRYEQYF. Using reference TRBV2 and TRBJ2-7 for the parts outside the CDR3, the full variable domain is EPEVTQTPSHQVTQMGQEVILRCVPISNHLYFYWYRQILGQKVEFLVSFYNNEISEKSEIFDDQFSVERPDGSNFTLKIRSTKLEDSAMYFCALGDTQRYEQYFGPGTRLTVT.

The chain employs TRBV5-1 and TRBJ2-3, with 9 bases identical to TRBD2. The length of the CDR3 is 15 residues. V shed 5 bases, J shed 5 bases, and the junction held 9 bases outside the gene matches. Germline V gene data show CDR1 as SGHRS and CDR2 as YFSETQ. The CDR3 here is CASREASGMGDTQYF. Here the CDR3 DNA reads TGCGCCAGCAGGGAGGCTAGCGGGATGGGAGATACGCAGTATTTT.

The V and J genes are TRBV7-2 and TRBJ2-7; 8 bases line up with TRBD2. The V gene end was trimmed by 5 bases and the J gene end by 6 bases; junction bases not matched to a gene: 6. CDR1 is SGHTA and CDR2 is FQGNSA in the germline V gene. The CDR3 runs to 13 residues. The CDR3 sequence is CASSQLSGSEQYF. In DNA form, the CDR3 reads TGTGCCAGCAGCCAGCTGAGCGGGAGCGAGCAGTACTTC.

This chain connects TRBV11-3 to TRBJ2-3, with 11 bases that match TRBD2. Germline V gene data show CDR1 as SGHNT and CDR2 as YENEEA. With 2 bases clipped from V and 5 bases from J, the junction kept 12 bases outside the gene matches. The CDR3 runs to 18 residues. In DNA form, the CDR3 reads TGTGCCAGCAGCTTATCGTTAGCGGGAGGGCCTTTAGGAGATACGCAGTATTTT. Protein: CASSLSLAGGPLGDTQYF.

The rearrangement links TRBV4-2 to TRBJ2-3; 9 nucleotides align to TRBD2. The V gene end was trimmed by 1 base and the J gene end by 5 bases; junction bases not matched to a gene: 10. This CDR3 has 17 amino acids. Germline CDR1 reads LGHNA; CDR2 reads YNFKEQ. CDR3 region: CASSQGVGVAGVDTQYF. The CDR3 coding sequence is TGTGCCAGCAGCCAAGGAGTTGGGGTAGCGGGAGTAGATACGCAGTATTTT.

This chain uses TRBV6-4 with TRBJ2-1; D possibly corresponds to TRBD2 (6 bases). Germline CDR1 and CDR2: MRHNA and SNTAGT. This CDR3 is 15 amino acids long. Trimming left V 2 bases short and J 8 bases short, with 16 bases between. CDR3 bases: TGTGCCAGCAGTGACAGGGTAGCGGATATAGATGAGCAGTTCTTC. It is translated as CASSDRVADIDEQFF.

The chain carries TRBV9 and TRBJ2-1; D may be TRBD2 (6 bases). The length of the CDR3 is 15 residues. Trimming shortened V by 0 bases and J by 0 bases, and 7 bases separated the two germline ends. CDR1 SGDLS and CDR2 YYNGEE come from the germline V gene. The CDR3 is CASSVGTNSYNEQFF. Written as DNA, the CDR3 is TGTGCCAGCAGCGTAGGGACTAACTCCTACAATGAGCAGTTCTTC.

This chain links TRBV7-2 with TRBJ2-7; TRBD1 aligns across 7 bases. V shed 5 bases and J 6 bases; nucleotides not matched to a gene: 13. CDR3 length: 15 residues. The V gene's germline CDR1 is SGHTA and CDR2 FQGNSA. CDR3 coding DNA: TGTGCCAGCAGCATCTCGACAGGGATCGGGGTCGAGCAGTACTTC. This sequence encodes CASSISTGIGVEQYF.

V gene TRBV11-2 combines with J gene TRBJ1-1; D call uncertain. Trimming shortened V by 5 bases and J by 0 bases, and 10 bases separated the two germline ends. CDR1 and CDR2 from the germline V gene are SGHAT and FQNNGV. The CDR3 runs to 14 residues. The CDR3 DNA follows: TGTGCCAGCAGCCCCCCGGGAATGAACACTGAAGCTTTCTTT. As protein: CASSPPGMNTEAFF.

The chain links TRBV11-1 to TRBJ2-7, with D possibly matching TRBD2 (6 bases). From germline, CDR1 is SGHAT and CDR2 FQDESV (reference sequence). Trimming removed 5 bases at V and 3 bases at J, with 17 bases between. This CDR3 is built from 15 residues. This CDR3 is CASSPPGLPFYEQYF. The CDR3, as DNA: TGTGCCAGCAGCCCCCCGGGACTCCCTTTCTACGAGCAGTACTTC.

V gene TRBV7-9 combines with J gene TRBJ2-5; D is possibly TRBD2 (5 bases). Trimming shortened V by 1 base and J by 3 bases, and 18 bases separated the two germline ends. Germline V gene data show CDR1 as SEHNR and CDR2 as FQNEAQ (reference sequence). This CDR3 spans 17 amino acids. CDR3 bases: TGTGCCAGCAGCTTAGGAATGGGAGAGACACAAAAAGAGACCCAGTACTTC. Protein: CASSLGMGETQKETQYF. Combining the CDR3 with reference TRBV7-9 and TRBJ2-5 gives the whole variable domain DTGVSQNPRHKITKRGQNVTFRCDPISEHNRLYWYRQTLGQGPEFLTYFQNEAQLEKSRLLSDRFSAERPKGSFSTLEIQRTEQGDSAMYLCASSLGMGETQKETQYFGPGTRLLVL.

The chain carries TRBV6-6 and TRBJ1-5; possibly TRBD1 for D (5 bases). This CDR3 spans 15 amino acids. Trimming left V 5 bases short and J 7 bases short, with 18 bases between. CDR1 MNHNY and CDR2 SVGAGI come from the germline V gene (reference sequence). In DNA, the CDR3 is TGTGCCAGCAGTCCCGCTTCGACAGCGGGGCAGCCCCAGCATTTT. Translating gives CASSPASTAGQPQHF.

In its sample, this clone was seen once. This chain joins TRBV7-8 and TRBJ2-2; D may be TRBD2 (5 bases). This CDR3 region has 17 residues. With 4 bases removed from V and 2 bases from J, the gap between germline ends came to 17 bases. The germline gives CDR1 SGHVS, CDR2 FQNEAQ. CDR3 region: CASSSRGGGYNTGELFF. CDR3 coding DNA: TGTGCCAGCAGCTCCCGAGGAGGAGGCTACAACACCGGGGAGCTGTTTTTT. The variable domain in full, with the rest retrieved from reference TRBV7-8 and TRBJ2-2, is GAGVSQSPRYKVAKRGQDVALRCDPISGHVSLFWYQQALGQGPEFLTYFQNEAQLDKSGLPSDRFFAERPEGSVSTLKIQRTQQEDSAVYLCASSSRGGGYNTGELFFGEGSRLTVL.

As to this clone: The same CDR3 can be traced to other DNA sequences in this sample. The rearrangement links TRBV5-1 to TRBJ2-1; 13 bases align to TRBD2. J gave up 4 bases and V 5 bases, and 3 bases lay outside the gene matches. Germline CDR1 and CDR2: SGHRS and YFSETQ. The CDR3 has 15 amino acids. Here the CDR3 DNA reads TGCGCCAGCAGTCGGACTAGCGGGAGTTACAATGAGCAGTTCTTC. Residues: CASSRTSGSYNEQFF.

The chain is built from TRBV6-1 and TRBJ1-1; D uncertain. The CDR3 loop spans 15 amino acids. From germline, CDR1 is MNHNS and CDR2 SASEGT. The V end was cut by 4 bases, the J end by 5 bases, with 17 bases between. CDR3 DNA: TGTGCCAGCAGTGCACTAGGAGTGTTGGGGACTGAAGCTTTCTTT. Protein product: CASSALGVLGTEAFF.

The chain combines TRBV7-2 with TRBJ2-5; the match to TRBD2 covers 12 bases. Trimming at V came to 7 bases and at J to 4 bases, leaving 4 bases not matched to a gene. This CDR3 comprises 14 residues. Germline-derived CDR1 and CDR2 are SGHTA and FQGNSA. In nucleotides, the CDR3 is TGTGCCAGCACCGGACTAGCGGGACGAGAGACCCAGTACTTC. This encodes CASTGLAGRETQYF.

In DNA, the CDR3 is TGTGCCAGCAGACTGTCAGGGGGGCAGGTTGGCTACACCTTC. Protein product: CASRLSGGQVGYTF. V and J are TRBV6-5 and TRBJ1-2, with 7 bases aligning to TRBD1. Germline lookup yields CDR1 MNHEY and CDR2 SVGAGI. Trimming removed 6 bases from V and 7 bases from J; junction bases left unmatched: 11. CDR3 size: 14 residues.

This clone occurred once. This chain joins TRBV7-9 and TRBJ1-4, with unresolved D. Deletions cut 5 bases from V and 3 bases from J, with 7 bases between. This CDR3 is 13 amino acids long. Germline loops: CDR1 SEHNR, CDR2 FQNEAQ (reference sequence). CDR3 sequence (DNA): TGTGCCAGCAGCCCTAGGCCTAATGAAAAACTGTTTTTT. Its protein product is CASSPRPNEKLFF.

This sequence joins TRBV27 and TRBJ1-1, with 12 bases matching TRBD1. The trim removed 6 bases at V and 3 bases at J, leaving 8 bases unmatched. CDR1 and CDR2 (germline): MNHEY, SMNVEV (reference sequence). The CDR3 runs to 16 residues. The DNA for the CDR3 is TGTGCCAGCAGCTCCGGGACAGGGGGCGTTTACACTGAAGCTTTCTTT. It is translated as CASSSGTGGVYTEAFF.

This chain joins TRBV7-6 and TRBJ1-2; 7 bases map to TRBD1. V lost 5 bases, J lost 2 bases, and 2 bases stayed unmatched. CDR3 length: 13 amino acids. CDR1 SGHVS and CDR2 FNYEAQ come from the germline V gene. Written as DNA, the CDR3 is TGTGCCAGCAGCAGGGACAGCAACTATGGCTACACCTTC. Translating gives CASSRDSNYGYTF.